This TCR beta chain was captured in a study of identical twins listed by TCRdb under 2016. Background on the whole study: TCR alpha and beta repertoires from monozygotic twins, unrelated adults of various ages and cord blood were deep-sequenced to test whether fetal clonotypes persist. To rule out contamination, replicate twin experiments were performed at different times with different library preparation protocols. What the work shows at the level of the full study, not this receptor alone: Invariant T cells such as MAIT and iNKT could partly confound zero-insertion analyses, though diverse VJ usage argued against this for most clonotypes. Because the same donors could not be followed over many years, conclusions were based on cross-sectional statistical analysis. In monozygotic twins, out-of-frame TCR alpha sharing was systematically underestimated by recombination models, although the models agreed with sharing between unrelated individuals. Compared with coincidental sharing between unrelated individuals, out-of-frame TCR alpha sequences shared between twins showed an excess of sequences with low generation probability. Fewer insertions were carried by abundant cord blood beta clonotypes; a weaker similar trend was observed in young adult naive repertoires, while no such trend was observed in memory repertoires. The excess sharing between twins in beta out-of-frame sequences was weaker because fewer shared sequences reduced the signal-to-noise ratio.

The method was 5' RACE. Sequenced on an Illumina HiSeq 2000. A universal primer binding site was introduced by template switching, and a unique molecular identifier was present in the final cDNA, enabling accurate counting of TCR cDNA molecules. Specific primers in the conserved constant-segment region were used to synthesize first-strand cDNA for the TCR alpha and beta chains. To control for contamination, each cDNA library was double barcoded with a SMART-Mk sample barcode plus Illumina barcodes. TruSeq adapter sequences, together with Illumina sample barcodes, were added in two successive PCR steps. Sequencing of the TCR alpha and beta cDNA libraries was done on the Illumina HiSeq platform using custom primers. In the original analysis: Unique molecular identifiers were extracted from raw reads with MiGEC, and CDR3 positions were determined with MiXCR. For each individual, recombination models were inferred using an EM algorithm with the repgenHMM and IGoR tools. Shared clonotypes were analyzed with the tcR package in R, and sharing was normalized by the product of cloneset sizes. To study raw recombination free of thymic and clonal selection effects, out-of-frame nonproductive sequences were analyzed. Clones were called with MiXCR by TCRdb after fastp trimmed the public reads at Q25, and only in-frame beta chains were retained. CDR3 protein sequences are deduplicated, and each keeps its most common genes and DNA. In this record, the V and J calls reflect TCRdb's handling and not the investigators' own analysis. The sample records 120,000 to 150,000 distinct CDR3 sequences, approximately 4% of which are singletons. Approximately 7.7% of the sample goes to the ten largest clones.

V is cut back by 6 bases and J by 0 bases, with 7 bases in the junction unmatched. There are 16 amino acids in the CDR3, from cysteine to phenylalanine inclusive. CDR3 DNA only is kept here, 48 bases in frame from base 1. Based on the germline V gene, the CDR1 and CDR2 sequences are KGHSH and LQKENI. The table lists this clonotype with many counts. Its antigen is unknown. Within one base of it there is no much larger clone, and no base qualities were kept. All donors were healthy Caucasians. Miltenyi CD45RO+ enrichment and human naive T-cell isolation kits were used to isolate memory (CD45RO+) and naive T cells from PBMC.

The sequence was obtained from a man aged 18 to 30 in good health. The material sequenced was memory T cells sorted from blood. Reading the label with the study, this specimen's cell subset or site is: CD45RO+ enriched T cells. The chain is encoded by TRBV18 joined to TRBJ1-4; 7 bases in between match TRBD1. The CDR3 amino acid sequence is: CASSRGQTATNEKLFF. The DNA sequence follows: TGTGCCAGCTCCCGGGGACAGACTGCAACTAATGAAAAACTGTTTTTT.